This TCR beta chain was identified during a study of shared clonotypes between healthy human individuals. This clone showed up just a few times. The CDR3 runs to 14 residues. CDR1 is GTSNPN and CDR2 is SVGIG in the germline V gene (reference sequence). Losses at the gene ends were 5 bases for V and 2 bases for J; bases not matched to a gene: 6. Terminally differentiated effector memory CD45RA+ cells were excluded by CCR7 positive selection of CD45RO-negative cells. Clones were sequenced by immunoSEQ multiplex PCR, and TCRdb holds only the in-frame ones, with some missing. The data show approximately 2,000,000 clones, roughly 93% seen once.

The material sequenced was naive CD8+ T cells from PBMCs. V and J are TRBV30 and TRBJ1-1; TRBD1 matches 9 bases. The receptor was derived from a man aged 18 to 30 in good health. Some clones in this sample may be carry-over from other donors' samples. The CDR3 is CAWETGGVNTEAFF. The DNA of the CDR3 is TGTGCCTGGGAGACAGGGGGTGTTAACACTGAAGCTTTCTTT.